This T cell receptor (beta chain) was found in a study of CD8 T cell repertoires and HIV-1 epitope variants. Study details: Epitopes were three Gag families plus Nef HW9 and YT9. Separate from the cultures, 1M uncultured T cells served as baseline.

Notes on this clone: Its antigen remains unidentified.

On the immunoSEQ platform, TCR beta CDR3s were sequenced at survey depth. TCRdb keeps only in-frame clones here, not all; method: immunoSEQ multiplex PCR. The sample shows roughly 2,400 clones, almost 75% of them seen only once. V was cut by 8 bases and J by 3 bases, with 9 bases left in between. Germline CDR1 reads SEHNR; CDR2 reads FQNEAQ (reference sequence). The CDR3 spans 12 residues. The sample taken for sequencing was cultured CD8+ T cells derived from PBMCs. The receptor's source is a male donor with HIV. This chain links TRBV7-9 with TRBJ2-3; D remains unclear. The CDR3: CASRAGTDTQYF. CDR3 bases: TGTGCCAGCCGCGCCGGAACAGATACGCAGTATTTT.